These 27 T cell receptor beta chains were all obtained from the same sample, sequenced in a study of regulatory T cells in long-lasting Graves disease. Through Arm-PCR of CDR3 regions and iRepertoire HTBI primers, TCR beta libraries were built. A single record per CDR3 protein comes from TCRdb applying MiXCR to the multiplex PCR reads. The table has about 470,000 distinct CDR3 sequences, 14% to 15% seen once. Time point: newly diagnosed GD, antithyroid drugs for less than 3 months. Isolated PBMC RNA provided the starting material for the TCR library. The same sample was also studied in work on T cells in Graves' hyperthyroidism and ophthalmopathy.

The specimen comprised peripheral blood mononuclear cells (PBMCs), sampled at new diagnosis, from a patient treated with antithyroid drugs. The receptors come from a woman in her twenties or thirties with Graves disease.

V gene TRBV14 combines with J gene TRBJ2-5; possibly TRBD1 or TRBD2 for D (5 bases each). Germline CDR1 is SGHDN and CDR2 is FVKESK. CDR3 size: 19 residues. The ends were cut back, 1 base at V and 5 bases at J, with 26 bases in the middle. CDR3 bases: TGTGCCAGCAGCCAAGCGAGAGGTGTCGAGGGGCTTCAAACGGAGACCCAGTACTTC. This encodes CASSQARGVEGLQTETQYF.

The gene calls are TRBV28 and TRBJ2-3; 12 nucleotides line up with TRBD1. J lost 4 bases, V lost 5 bases, and 7 bases had no gene match. Germline loops: CDR1 MDHEN, CDR2 SYDVKM. This CDR3 contains 16 residues. The DNA of the CDR3 is TGTGCCAGCAGTCTACCGGGACAGGGGGCATCAGATACGCAGTATTTT. Amino acid sequence: CASSLPGQGASDTQYF.

This clonotype was counted only a few times. The chain links TRBV5-6 to TRBJ2-6; 10 bases are shared with TRBD1. V dropped 3 bases and J dropped 0; count of bases not matched to a gene: 3. The CDR3 extends over 17 amino acids. The germline gives CDR1 SGHDT, CDR2 YYEEEE. The DNA of the CDR3 is TGTGCCAGCAGCTCCTGGACAGGGGGCTCTGGGGCCAACGTCCTGACTTTC. Protein sequence: CASSSWTGGSGANVLTF.

The rearrangement uses TRBV5-4 and TRBJ2-1; 9 positions match TRBD2. CDR3 length equals 16 residues. Germline V lookup: CDR1 SGHNT, CDR2 YYREEE (reference sequence). The V gene end was trimmed by 4 bases and the J gene end by 4 bases; junction bases not matched to a gene: 9. CDR3 nucleotides: TGTGCCAGCAGCCGTGGCGGGACTAGCCGGTACAATGAGCAGTTCTTC. Translated, it gives CASSRGGTSRYNEQFF.

This clonotype was detected many times. The V call is TRBV20-1, the J call TRBJ2-1; a weak D match, TRBD2 (6 bases). The CDR3 runs 13 residues. Germline CDR1 DFQATT, CDR2 SNEGSKA (reference sequence). Between the trimmed V and J ends, which lost 3 bases and 7 bases, there was a span of 13 bases. CDR3 residues: CSASGLAENEQFF. The CDR3 region has the DNA TGCAGTGCTAGTGGATTAGCGGAGAATGAGCAGTTCTTC.

The rearrangement links TRBV7-2 to TRBJ2-1; 7 bases map to TRBD2. J was trimmed by 0 bases and V by 2 bases; bases with no gene match: 10. The CDR3 spans 18 residues. Looked up from germline, CDR1 is SGHTA and CDR2 is FQGNSA. The DNA for the CDR3 is TGTGCCAGCAGCTTATCTCGGACTAGGGCGAGCTCCTACAATGAGCAGTTCTTC. The encoded protein is CASSLSRTRASSYNEQFF.

This clonotype has a count of ten or more. A junction end diverges from the germline sequence, so it may reflect a read error. This sequence joins TRBV7-2 and TRBJ1-4; D is possibly TRBD1 (6 bases). Germline V lookup: CDR1 SGHTA, CDR2 FQGNSA. The CDR3 extends over 15 amino acids. CDR3 nucleotides: TGTGCCAGCAGCTTAGCCGGGACAACGAATGAAAAACTGTTTTTT. Amino acid sequence: CASSLAGTTNEKLFF.

The rearrangement joins TRBV30 to TRBJ2-7, with D hard to call. The germline gives CDR1 GTSNPN, CDR2 SVGIG (reference sequence). The V end lost 0 bases, the J end lost 3 bases, and 6 bases lay between the germline ends. The CDR3 runs to 12 residues. This CDR3 is CAWSVSFYEQYF. For the CDR3, the DNA is TGTGCCTGGAGTGTGTCTTTCTACGAGCAGTACTTC. The whole variable domain, filled in from reference TRBV30 and TRBJ2-7, reads SQTIHQWPATLVQPVGSPLSLECTVEGTSNPNLYWYRQAAGRGLQLLFYSVGIGQISSEVPQNLSASRPQDRQFILSSKKLLLSDSGFYLCAWSVSFYEQYFGPGTRLTVT.

This clonotype came up many times. The chain uses TRBV2 and TRBJ2-7, with 15 bases lining up with TRBD2. Germline CDR1 and CDR2: SNHLY and FYNNEI. The V and J ends lost 2 bases and 1 base, in that order; junction bases with no gene match: 6. The CDR3 is made up of 18 amino acids. The CDR3 here is CASSEMGTSGRPSYEQYF. The CDR3 DNA reads as TGTGCCAGCAGTGAAATGGGGACTAGCGGGAGGCCGTCCTACGAGCAGTACTTC.

In the case of this clonotype: One base away lies a much larger clone, so this may be a sequencing read error. CDR3 loop: CASRQANSYNEQYF. For the CDR3, the DNA is TGTGCCTCCCGCCAGGCAAACTCCTACAATGAGCAGTACTTC. This chain joins TRBV30 and TRBJ2-7; D is undetermined. Germline CDR1 reads GTSNPN; CDR2 reads SVGIG (reference sequence). Trimming removed 7 bases at V and 7 bases at J, with 23 bases between. This CDR3 region has 14 residues.

This clonotype was observed at least ten times. This chain joins TRBV6-1 and TRBJ2-3, with D uncertain. V shed 2 bases and J shed 1 base, with 7 bases lying between them. The V gene's germline CDR1 is MNHNS and CDR2 SASEGT. The CDR3 loop spans 14 amino acids. The chain's CDR3 is CASSELGRTDTQYF. The CDR3 DNA is TGTGCCAGCAGTGAACTGGGCCGCACAGATACGCAGTATTTT.

This clonotype was recorded a few times. The chain combines TRBV20-1 with TRBJ2-5; TRBD2 agrees at 14 bases. Germline V gene lookup returns CDR1 DFQATT and CDR2 SNEGSKA (reference sequence). V lost 6 bases, J lost 5 bases, and 11 bases stayed unmatched. The CDR3 totals 16 residues. CDR3 in amino acids: CSAQTGLAGGYETQYF. CDR3 in DNA: TGCAGTGCCCAAACCGGACTAGCGGGAGGATACGAGACCCAGTACTTC.

Worth noting for this clonotype: Just one base apart from a much larger clone, this may be a read error. The CDR3 protein is CASSLPFGGSQETQYF. Written as DNA, the CDR3 is TGTGCCAGCAGCCTTCCGTTCGGGGGCTCCCAAGAGACCCAGTACTTC. The chain uses TRBV3-1 and TRBJ2-5; perhaps D is TRBD1 or TRBD2 (6 bases each). This CDR3 is built from 16 residues. The germline V gene has CDR1 LGHDT and CDR2 YNNKEL (reference sequence). Trimming stripped 4 bases from V and 1 base from J, with 16 bases between.

This clonotype has a count of ten or more. The chain combines TRBV6-1 with TRBJ1-1, with a weak D call TRBD1 (5 bases). V was cut by 6 bases and J by 5 bases, with 13 bases left in between. Per the germline V gene, CDR1 is MNHNS and CDR2 is SASEGT. This CDR3 has 13 residues. Here the CDR3 DNA reads TGTGCCAGCAGGGGAGAGGGGTGGACTGAAGCTTTCTTT. Protein: CASRGEGWTEAFF.

This clonotype occurred many times. The chain combines TRBV4-1 with TRBJ2-5; TRBD2 might be the D (5 bases). Trimming left V 3 bases short and J 7 bases short, with 9 bases between. Germline V gene data show CDR1 as MGHRA and CDR2 as YSYEKL. This CDR3 contains 12 residues. The CDR3, as DNA: TGCGCCAGCAGCCAGGGCCGGGGGACCCAGTACTTC. Its translation is CASSQGRGTQYF.

In its sample, this clonotype was seen many times. This chain uses TRBV30 with TRBJ1-5; 9 positions agree with TRBD1. This CDR3 has 14 amino acids. Germline CDR1 GTSNPN, CDR2 SVGIG (reference sequence). The V segment lost 2 bases and the J segment 7 bases; nucleotides outside the gene matches: 6. CDR3 loop: CAWSLRDRVQPQHF. The DNA of the CDR3 is TGTGCCTGGAGTCTCCGGGACAGGGTGCAGCCCCAGCATTTT.

The J gene is TRBJ1-1, the V gene TRBV19; 8 nucleotides agree with TRBD1. From germline, CDR1 is LNHDA and CDR2 SQIVND (reference sequence). Trimming cost V 4 bases and J 4 bases; bases outside gene matches: 8. The CDR3 runs 15 residues. The CDR3 sequence: CASSSRQGSGTEAFF. The CDR3 region has the DNA TGTGCCAGTAGTAGCAGACAGGGGTCAGGCACTGAAGCTTTCTTT.

This clonotype was counted only a few times. CDR3 residues: CASSPMTGLGTEAFF. The CDR3, as DNA: TGTGCCAGCAGTCCAATGACAGGGTTGGGCACTGAAGCTTTCTTT. J is TRBJ1-1 and V is TRBV28; TRBD1 aligns across 7 bases. Per the germline V gene, CDR1 is MDHEN and CDR2 is SYDVKM. After removal of 5 bases from V and 4 bases from J, the junction contained 10 bases not matched to a gene. CDR3 length: 15 amino acids.

Only a few counts were recorded for this clonotype. The rearrangement uses TRBV13 and TRBJ2-3, with 10 bases identical to TRBD2. This CDR3 is 17 amino acids long. Germline V gene sequence: CDR1 PRHDT, CDR2 FYEKMQ (reference sequence). V lost 4 bases and J lost 5; bases outside the gene matches: 12. CDR3 coding DNA: TGTGCCAGCAGCTCACCCCAGAGCGGGAGGGCCAAAGATACGCAGTATTTT. Translation: CASSSPQSGRAKDTQYF.

This clonotype has at least ten counts. This chain connects TRBV5-6 to TRBJ1-1; D not certain. V gave up 0 bases and J gave up 3 bases, with 6 bases separating them. Germline loops: CDR1 SGHDT, CDR2 YYEEEE. CDR3 length: 13 residues. The CDR3 sequence: CASSLVSDTEAFF. In DNA form, the CDR3 reads TGTGCCAGCAGCTTGGTGTCGGACACTGAAGCTTTCTTT.

In this sample, this clonotype turned up many times. The chain has TRBV12-3 or TRBV12-4 and TRBJ1-5, with 8 bases aligning to TRBD1. The CDR3 runs 18 residues. V dropped 0 bases and J dropped 0; count of bases not matched to a gene: 7. The CDR3: CASSLARDRHYSNQPQHF. In DNA, the CDR3 is TGTGCCAGCAGTTTAGCCCGGGACAGGCACTATAGCAATCAGCCCCAGCATTTT.

The gene calls are TRBV9 and TRBJ1-2; 8 nucleotides agree with TRBD1. V shed 2 bases, J shed 5 bases, and the junction held 11 bases outside the gene matches. Looked up from germline, CDR1 is SGDLS and CDR2 is YYNGEE. The CDR3 runs 16 residues. The CDR3 region has the DNA TGTGCCAGCAGCGTGCACCAGGGGGCGCGAAGGTATGGCTACACCTTC. It yields the protein CASSVHQGARRYGYTF.

Ten or more counts support this clonotype. V is TRBV6-1 and J is TRBJ2-1; D is possibly TRBD1 or TRBD2 (5 bases each). CDR1 MNHNS and CDR2 SASEGT come from the germline V gene. V lost 2 bases to trimming and J lost 9 bases, with 14 bases between them. The CDR3 has 14 amino acids. CDR3 nucleotides: TGTGCCAGCAGTGAAACGGGACCCTGGGGTGAGCAGTTCTTC. Its protein product is CASSETGPWGEQFF.

The V call is TRBV5-1, the J call TRBJ2-5, with no clear D. The germline V gene encodes CDR1 SGHRS and CDR2 YFSETQ. The CDR3 runs 15 residues. V lost 3 bases and J lost 5, with 17 bases in between. Here the CDR3 DNA reads TGCGCCAGCAGCTCCAATGTGGGCCATGGGGAGACCCAGTACTTC. This sequence encodes CASSSNVGHGETQYF.

In this sample, this clonotype turned up many times. The chain recombines TRBV3-1 with TRBJ2-1; 9 nucleotides align to TRBD2. With 1 base clipped from V and 2 bases from J, the junction kept 12 bases outside the gene matches. The CDR3 has 19 amino acids. The germline V gene encodes CDR1 LGHDT and CDR2 YNNKEL (reference sequence). For the CDR3, the DNA is TGTGCCAGCAGCCAAGGTGGGATGGGCGGGAGGGCCGCCTACAATGAGCAGTTCTTC. This gives the protein CASSQGGMGGRAAYNEQFF.

This clonotype was observed many times. The CDR3 loop reads CASSLTLRSSYNEQFF. The CDR3 DNA reads as TGTGCCAGCAGCTTAACTCTACGGAGTTCCTACAATGAGCAGTTCTTC. The chain uses TRBV7-3 and TRBJ2-1, with D uncertain. The germline V gene encodes CDR1 SGHTA and CDR2 FQGTGA. The V end was cut by 0 bases, the J end by 1 base, with 10 bases between. CDR3 length: 16 residues.

In its sample, this clonotype was seen many times. The DNA for the CDR3 is TGTGCCAGCAGCATGGGACTAGCGGGAGGCTACGAGCAGTACTTC. It encodes CASSMGLAGGYEQYF. J is TRBJ2-7 and V is TRBV11-2; 15 bases line up with TRBD2. V lost 5 bases to trimming and J lost 3 bases; unmatched junction nucleotides: 2. Germline CDR1 SGHAT, CDR2 FQNNGV. This CDR3 has 15 residues.